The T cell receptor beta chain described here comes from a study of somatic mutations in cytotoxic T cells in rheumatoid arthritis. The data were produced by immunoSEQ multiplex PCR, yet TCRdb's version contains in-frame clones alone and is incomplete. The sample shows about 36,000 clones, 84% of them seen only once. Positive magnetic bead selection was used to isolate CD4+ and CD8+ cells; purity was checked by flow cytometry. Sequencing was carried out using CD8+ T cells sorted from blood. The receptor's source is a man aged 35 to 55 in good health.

The CDR3 here is CSVEDGLGWGREDRETQYF. The DNA for the CDR3 is TGCAGCGTTGAAGATGGTCTCGGTTGGGGCCGGGAGGATAGGGAGACCCAGTACTTC. This chain links TRBV29-1 with TRBJ2-5; 7 bases align to TRBD2. The CDR3 runs to 19 residues. Germline CDR1 SQVTM, CDR2 ANQGSEA. Unmatched junction bases numbered 21, after V lost 0 bases and J lost 5 bases.